The source of this T cell receptor beta chain is a study of cytomegalovirus exposure and HLA in healthy donors. About the research overall: Ancestry clustering placed 81% of approximately 370 genotyped donors in the Caucasian-associated cluster.

The PCR was carried out with 60 Vbeta primers and 13 Jbeta primers. Assay used: immunoSEQ multiplex PCR; TCRdb lists only in-frame clones, some missing. The sample has 150,000 to 200,000 clones, roughly 83% seen once. Trimming removed 5 bases at V and 2 bases at J, with 9 bases between. The CDR3 sequence is 13 residues long. Germline V CDR1 and CDR2: SGHRS, YFSETQ. This receptor was taken from a man aged 25 to 40 in good health and CMV-seronegative. The V call is TRBV5-1, the J call TRBJ2-3; weak D call: TRBD1 (5 bases). Sequences were obtained from PBMCs. The CDR3 loop is CASRDNPTDTQYF. CDR3 bases: TGCGCCAGCAGGGACAACCCCACAGATACGCAGTATTTT.